The clone carrying this T cell receptor (beta chain) was counted at least ten times. Germline CDR1 is SGHNT and CDR2 is YYREEE (reference sequence). Trimming pared 0 bases from V and 2 bases from J, leaving 11 bases between. The CDR3 runs 15 residues. The entry originates in a study of regulatory T cells in long-lasting Graves disease. Time point meaning: newly diagnosed GD, antithyroid drugs for less than 3 months. RNA from PBMCs was the source of the TCR library. By American Thyroid Association guidelines, Graves' disease was diagnosed in the cohort. Arm-PCR of CDR3 regions and iRepertoire HTBI primers were the basis on which TCR beta libraries were built. TCRdb passed the multiplex PCR reads through MiXCR, listing each CDR3 protein once. Here the sample spans around 500,000 distinct CDR3 sequences, roughly 14% being singletons. This sample was also put to use in a study of T cells in Graves' hyperthyroidism and ophthalmopathy. From that second work: The primer set for the first-round RT-PCR of the TCR CDR3 was HTBI.

The chain couples TRBV5-4 to TRBJ1-2; the D is unclear. This clonotype was sampled from a man aged 25-40 years with Graves disease. The material sequenced was peripheral blood mononuclear cells (PBMCs), taken at new diagnosis, from a patient treated with antithyroid drugs. CDR3 in DNA: TGTGCCAGCAGCTTGGGCGGTACCCCAAACTATGGCTACACCTTC. It translates to CASSLGGTPNYGYTF.